Shown below are 20 T cell receptor beta chains from a single sample sequenced in a study of CD8 T cells in ankylosing spondylitis. These receptors' targets are unknown. Each CDR3 protein is one row after TCRdb ran MiXCR on the 5' RACE reads. Altogether about 840,000 distinct CDR3 sequences are present, 12% being singletons, with the ten largest covering roughly 0.51%. Study observations and caveats: Among TCR beta sequences, a motif of roughly 8 highly homologous variants appeared characteristic of ankylosing spondylitis blood.

The sequencing sample was made of blood, either unsorted or a sorted T cell fraction (not recorded which). The receptors stem from a male donor with ankylosing spondylitis.

This clonotype was seen more than once but under ten times. V usage is TRBV4-2 and J usage is TRBJ2-5; 9 bases match TRBD1. Germline CDR1 and CDR2: LGHNA and YNFKEQ. This CDR3 is 17 amino acids long. V lost 3 bases and J lost 5; bases outside the gene matches: 13. The CDR3 coding sequence is TGTGCCAGCAGCCAGGGGATTGGACAGGGGCCGGGGGAGACCCAGTACTTC. Translation gives CASSQGIGQGPGETQYF.

This clonotype came up many times. The chain links TRBV20-1 to TRBJ2-5; a weak D match, TRBD2 (5 bases). CDR1 DFQATT and CDR2 SNEGSKA come from the germline V gene (reference sequence). The CDR3 covers 11 residues. Trimming removed 6 bases at V and 3 bases at J, with 8 bases between. CDR3 in amino acids: CSAGAEETQYF. As DNA, the CDR3 is TGCAGTGCCGGAGCGGAAGAGACCCAGTACTTC.

The chain joins TRBV2 to TRBJ2-7; TRBD1 or TRBD2 may be the D gene (7 bases each). Trimming left V 8 bases short and J 0 bases short, with 14 bases between. This CDR3 region has 14 residues. Germline V gene lookup returns CDR1 SNHLY and CDR2 FYNNEI. The CDR3 DNA reads TGTGCCAGCGAGGGGAGGGACAGCTCCTACGAGCAGTACTTC. This sequence encodes CASEGRDSSYEQYF.

This clonotype was detected only a few times. CDR3 DNA: TGTGCCAGCAGCCCGGGACTCTACTCCTACGAGCAGTACTTC. Its protein product is CASSPGLYSYEQYF. The rearrangement joins TRBV7-9 to TRBJ2-7; possible D gene TRBD2, 6 bases. V shed 5 bases and J shed 0 bases, with 11 bases lying between them. The germline CDR1 and CDR2 sequences are SEHNR and FQNEAQ (reference sequence). CDR3 length: 14 amino acids.

The chain uses TRBV7-3 and TRBJ2-1; possibly TRBD2 for D (5 bases). Germline CDR1 is SGHTA and CDR2 is FQGTGA. Trimming cost V 6 bases and J 5 bases, with 14 bases left between them. The CDR3 has 14 amino acids. The CDR3 loop is CASSSTRSDNEQFF. The CDR3 nucleotides are TGTGCCAGCAGTTCTACTAGATCGGACAATGAGCAGTTCTTC.

A few counts support this clonotype. The genes are TRBV11-1 and TRBJ2-3; possibly TRBD2 for D (7 bases). Trimming stripped 1 base from V and 0 bases from J, with 20 bases between. The CDR3 length is 19 residues. Per germline, CDR1 SGHAT and CDR2 FQDESV (reference sequence). This chain's CDR3 is CASSLGWQGTTRSTDTQYF. The CDR3 bases are TGTGCCAGCAGCTTAGGGTGGCAGGGGACTACACGGAGCACAGATACGCAGTATTTT. The full variable domain, its missing parts supplied by reference TRBV11-1 and TRBJ2-3, is EAEVAQSPRYKITEKSQAVAFWCDPISGHATLYWYRQILGQGPELLVQFQDESVVDDSQLPKDRFSAERLKGVDSTLKIQPAELGDSAMYLCASSLGWQGTTRSTDTQYFGPGTRLTVL.

This chain connects TRBV5-1 to TRBJ2-7; tentatively, D is TRBD2 (5 bases). This CDR3 is 13 amino acids long. Germline V lookup: CDR1 SGHRS, CDR2 YFSETQ. Trimming removed 1 base at V and 6 bases at J, with 11 bases between. This CDR3 is CASSLYGGVEQYF. DNA of the CDR3: TGCGCCAGCAGCTTGTACGGAGGTGTCGAGCAGTACTTC.

The chain carries TRBV28 and TRBJ2-5; D may be TRBD1 (5 bases). The CDR3 extends over 14 amino acids. Germline V gene lookup returns CDR1 MDHEN and CDR2 SYDVKM. V was trimmed by 4 bases and J by 2 bases, leaving 11 bases between them. The CDR3 protein is CASSSGHHQETQYF. In DNA form, the CDR3 reads TGTGCCAGCAGTTCAGGACATCATCAAGAGACCCAGTACTTC.

The V call is TRBV5-4, the J call TRBJ1-2, with D possibly TRBD1 on 6 matching bases. CDR1 is SGHNT, CDR2 YYREEE, per germline (reference sequence). V was cut by 4 bases and J by 5 bases, with 21 bases left in between. This CDR3 contains 16 residues. CDR3 loop: CASSPSFARGGYGYTF. CDR3 bases: TGTGCCAGCAGCCCCTCCTTCGCGAGGGGGGGGTATGGCTACACCTTC. The entire variable domain, with the rest obtained from reference TRBV5-4 and TRBJ1-2, is as follows: ETGVTQSPTHLIKTRGQQVTLRCSSQSGHNTVSWYQQALGQGPQFIFQYYREEENGRGNFPPRFSGLQFPNYSSELNVNALELDDSALYLCASSPSFARGGYGYTFGSGTRLTVV.

The chain couples TRBV5-1 to TRBJ2-3, with TRBD2 matching over 8 bases. CDR3 length: 16 amino acids. Trimming removed 4 bases from V and 3 bases from J; junction bases left unmatched: 10. In germline, CDR1 is SGHRS, CDR2 YFSETQ. This CDR3 reads CASSQRGGGTTDTQYF. Here the CDR3 DNA reads TGCGCCAGCAGCCAGCGGGGCGGGGGGACTACAGATACGCAGTATTTT.

This clonotype was seen only a few times. The chain employs TRBV5-1 and TRBJ2-5; 13 bases are a match to TRBD2. The germline CDR1 and CDR2 sequences are SGHRS and YFSETQ. The CDR3 runs 15 residues. V trimming: 4 bases; J trimming: 4 bases; junction bases outside the gene matches: 4. The CDR3 DNA is TGCGCCAGCAGCCGCCGACTAGCGGGGGGAGAGACCCAGTACTTC. Protein product: CASSRRLAGGETQYF. The entire variable domain, with the rest obtained from reference TRBV5-1 and TRBJ2-5, is as follows: KAGVTQTPRYLIKTRGQQVTLSCSPISGHRSVSWYQQTPGQGLQFLFEYFSETQRNKGNFPGRFSGRQFSNSRSEMNVSTLELGDSALYLCASSRRLAGGETQYFGPGTRLLVL.

The table lists this clonotype with many counts. This chain joins TRBV6-1 and TRBJ1-1; D is uncertain. CDR3 length: 13 residues. Germline V lookup: CDR1 MNHNS, CDR2 SASEGT. The V end lost 3 bases, the J end lost 2 bases, and 7 bases lay between the germline ends. The CDR3 region is CASSDEGNTEAFF. The CDR3 DNA follows: TGTGCCAGCAGTGACGAGGGAAACACTGAAGCTTTCTTT.

This clonotype was seen a handful of times. The chain employs TRBV18 and TRBJ1-1; 7 nucleotides align to TRBD1. CDR1 and CDR2 (germline): KGHSH, LQKENI. The trim removed 3 bases at V and 1 base at J, leaving 8 bases unmatched. The CDR3 is made up of 16 amino acids. The CDR3 coding sequence is TGTGCCAGCTCACCTTCTCGACAGGGCGCGAACACTGAAGCTTTCTTT. Translated: CASSPSRQGANTEAFF.

The chain combines TRBV6-1 with TRBJ1-5; 9 positions match TRBD1. This CDR3 is 15 amino acids long. V shed 8 bases and J 2 bases; nucleotides not matched to a gene: 7. From germline, CDR1 is MNHNS and CDR2 SASEGT. The CDR3 coding sequence is TGTGCCAGCGGGACAGGGAGGATAGGCAATCAGCCCCAGCATTTT. Protein product: CASGTGRIGNQPQHF.

The chain combines TRBV5-1 with TRBJ2-5; possibly TRBD2 for D (6 bases). CDR3 length equals 16 residues. V lost 4 bases, J lost 1 base, and 17 bases lay in between. Per germline, CDR1 SGHRS and CDR2 YFSETQ. For the CDR3, the DNA is TGCGCCAGCAGCGGTAGTAGCGGTCTCCTCCAAGAGACCCAGTACTTC. This translates into CASSGSSGLLQETQYF.

This clonotype appeared a few times. The chain has TRBV20-1 and TRBJ1-2, with TRBD1 as a possible D gene (5 bases). V gave up 6 bases and J gave up 3 bases, with 11 bases separating them. Germline CDR1 reads DFQATT; CDR2 reads SNEGSKA (reference sequence). This CDR3 contains 12 residues. The DNA of the CDR3 is TGCAGTGCCCGGGTGGGGGACTATGGCTACACCTTC. It is translated as CSARVGDYGYTF.

V gene TRBV2 combines with J gene TRBJ2-3, with D uncertain. The ends were cut back, 2 bases at V and 7 bases at J, with 1 base in the middle. Germline values: CDR1 SNHLY, CDR2 FYNNEI. The length of the CDR3 is 10 residues. CDR3 DNA sequence: TGTGCCAGCAGTGAAAATACGCAGTATTTT. It yields the protein CASSENTQYF.

This clonotype was observed a handful of times. The chain is built from TRBV18 and TRBJ2-1; 13 nucleotides line up with TRBD2. V lost 3 bases to trimming and J lost 7 bases; unmatched junction nucleotides: 3. The CDR3 is made up of 15 amino acids. CDR1 KGHSH and CDR2 LQKENI come from the germline V gene. CDR3 amino acids: CASSPPTSGGNEQFF. The CDR3 region has the DNA TGTGCCAGCTCACCGCCGACTAGCGGGGGGAATGAGCAGTTCTTC.

This sequence joins TRBV29-1 and TRBJ2-5; D ambiguous. The CDR3 extends over 13 amino acids. Trimming cost V 7 bases and J 5 bases, with 17 bases left between them. The germline CDR1 and CDR2 sequences are SQVTM and ANQGSEA. The CDR3 reads CSAAVAIGETQYF. CDR3 coding DNA: TGCAGCGCAGCTGTCGCTATAGGGGAGACCCAGTACTTC.

The chain has TRBV20-1 and TRBJ2-1; 7 bases fit TRBD2. The trim removed 6 bases at V and 10 bases at J, leaving 12 bases unmatched. Germline CDR1 DFQATT, CDR2 SNEGSKA (reference sequence). CDR3 size: 13 residues. CDR3 sequence reads: CSAPSYLAAEQFF. The CDR3 DNA reads TGCAGTGCGCCTAGTTACCTAGCGGCGGAGCAGTTCTTC.